Listed here are 25 T cell receptor beta chains from one sample, sequenced in a study of Ad26.COV2.S vaccination and SARS-CoV-2 variants. Generated by immunoSEQ multiplex PCR, the TCRdb table keeps only in-frame clones and is missing some. This table has about 430,000 clones, more than 80% appearing once. Stated treatment: roughly 19 received Ad26.COV2.S at low or high dose, single or two shots; a few received placebo; per-sample allocation not given. Specimen acquisition occurred on day 63 following the initial vaccine or placebo injection. The specimen comprised peripheral blood, sampled in a trial of Ad26.COV2.S vaccine versus placebo. Receptor source: a person between 18 and 65 years old who received the Ad26.COV2.S COVID-19 vaccine or a placebo.

V usage is TRBV6-5 and J usage is TRBJ2-6; unclear D gene. The CDR3 has 15 amino acids. Trimming stripped 3 bases from V and 1 base from J, with 7 bases between. CDR1 and CDR2 (germline): MNHEY, SVGAGI. The CDR3 sequence: CASSYWGSGANVLTF. CDR3 nucleotide sequence: TGTGCCAGCAGTTATTGGGGATCTGGGGCCAACGTCCTGACTTTC.

The rearrangement links TRBV5-1 to TRBJ1-4; D remains ambiguous. V was clipped by 0 bases and J by 2 bases, with 14 bases between them. There are 17 residues in the CDR3. From germline, CDR1 is SGHRS and CDR2 YFSETQ. CDR3 nucleotides: TGCGCCAGCAGCTTGGTCGGGCCTCGCGCGACTAATGAAAAACTGTTTTTT. Protein product: CASSLVGPRATNEKLFF.

The rearrangement uses TRBV2 and TRBJ1-2, with no clear D. CDR1 SNHLY and CDR2 FYNNEI come from the germline V gene. The CDR3 sequence is 10 residues long. V gave up 8 bases and J gave up 10 bases, with 11 bases separating them. For the CDR3, the DNA is TGTGCCAGCTCGGTCCCTGTCTACACCTTC. This sequence encodes CASSVPVYTF.

Here the CDR3 DNA reads TGTGCCAGCAGCCGGGACAGGGCCTCGGGCTACACCTTC. It encodes CASSRDRASGYTF. This chain connects TRBV3-1 (or the pseudogene TRBV3-2) to TRBJ1-2, with 9 bases matching TRBD1. V gave up 4 bases and J gave up 8 bases; unmatched junction bases: 5. Germline V gene lookup returns CDR1 LGHDT and CDR2 YNNKEL (reference sequence). The CDR3 has 13 amino acids.

The rearrangement uses TRBV6-5 and TRBJ1-1; D not resolved. Trimming left V 6 bases short and J 4 bases short, with 12 bases between. This CDR3 has 13 amino acids. The germline CDR1 and CDR2 sequences are MNHEY and SVGAGI. The CDR3 sequence: CASRSKRVTEAFF. The DNA for the CDR3 is TGTGCCAGCAGGTCGAAGAGGGTCACTGAAGCTTTCTTT.

The chain is built from TRBV30 and TRBJ2-7; a weak D match, TRBD1 (6 bases). V lost 7 bases, J lost 3 bases, and 16 bases lay in between. The germline V gene has CDR1 GTSNPN and CDR2 SVGIG (reference sequence). This CDR3 has 13 amino acids. As DNA, the CDR3 is TGTGCCTTTTTCCGGGACACTGACTACGAGCAGTACTTC. As protein: CAFFRDTDYEQYF.

The rearrangement joins TRBV3-1 (or the pseudogene TRBV3-2) to TRBJ2-5; D is possibly TRBD2 (5 bases). The CDR3 totals 14 residues. V shed 1 base and J shed 3 bases, with 9 bases lying between them. Germline CDR1 and CDR2: LGHDT and YNNKEL (reference sequence). The CDR3 region is CASSQASGEETQYF. As DNA, the CDR3 is TGTGCCAGCAGCCAAGCCAGCGGAGAAGAGACCCAGTACTTC.

The sample holds a few counts of this clone. The V gene is TRBV5-6, the J gene TRBJ1-2; 8 positions match TRBD1. This CDR3 is 14 amino acids long. Germline CDR1 is SGHDT and CDR2 is YYEEEE. Unmatched junction bases numbered 5, after V lost 3 bases and J lost 4 bases. CDR3 loop: CASSSDRDGYGYTF. The CDR3 coding sequence is TGTGCCAGCAGCTCGGACAGGGATGGCTATGGCTACACCTTC. Full variable domain (missing parts from reference TRBV5-6 and TRBJ1-2): DAGVTQSPTHLIKTRGQQVTLRCSPKSGHDTVSWYQQALGQGPQFIFQYYEEEERQRGNFPDRFSGHQFPNYSSELNVNALLLGDSALYLCASSSDRDGYGYTFGSGTRLTVV.

The rearrangement joins TRBV7-2 to TRBJ1-5; TRBD1 might be the D (5 bases). There are 16 residues in the CDR3. The germline gives CDR1 SGHTA, CDR2 FQGNSA. V lost 0 bases, J lost 1 base, and 10 bases lay in between. The CDR3 DNA is TGTGCCAGCAGCTTAGCGGGGGGTTTCAGCAATCAGCCCCAGCATTTT. Protein product: CASSLAGGFSNQPQHF.

V gene TRBV19 combines with J gene TRBJ2-1; TRBD2 matches 8 bases. Looked up from germline, CDR1 is LNHDA and CDR2 is SQIVND (reference sequence). J was trimmed by 0 bases and V by 9 bases; bases with no gene match: 4. The length of the CDR3 is 14 residues. CDR3: CASKTSGSYNEQFF. CDR3 coding DNA: TGTGCCAGCAAAACTAGCGGCTCCTACAATGAGCAGTTCTTC.

The chain combines TRBV6-5 with TRBJ1-3; D remains ambiguous. Germline CDR1 reads MNHEY; CDR2 reads SVGAGI. The CDR3 length is 13 residues. The germline V and J ends were trimmed by 7 bases and 4 bases, with 11 bases remaining between them. In nucleotides, the CDR3 is TGTGCCAGCACCCGCGGAGGGGGAAACACCATATATTTT. Residues: CASTRGGGNTIYF.

This chain joins TRBV28 and TRBJ2-7, with unresolved D. Looked up from germline, CDR1 is MDHEN and CDR2 is SYDVKM. The CDR3 runs 14 residues. V lost 5 bases and J lost 2, with 13 bases in between. DNA of the CDR3: TGTGCCAGCAGTGACCGAGGAAAAGCCTACGAGCAGTACTTC. It translates to CASSDRGKAYEQYF.

The chain links TRBV28 to TRBJ2-2; D is perhaps TRBD2 (6 bases). Per germline, CDR1 MDHEN and CDR2 SYDVKM. This CDR3 has 15 residues. The V end was cut by 3 bases, the J end by 4 bases, with 12 bases between. The CDR3: CASSFWRGVTGELFF. CDR3 coding DNA: TGTGCCAGCAGTTTCTGGCGGGGAGTCACCGGGGAGCTGTTTTTT.

The chain employs TRBV27 and TRBJ2-1; 9 nucleotides line up with TRBD2. V dropped 1 base and J dropped 5; count of bases not matched to a gene: 6. Per the germline V gene, CDR1 is MNHEY and CDR2 is SMNVEV (reference sequence). The CDR3 length is 16 residues. This CDR3 reads CASSLYSGRVDNEQFF. The CDR3 DNA follows: TGTGCCAGCAGTTTATATAGCGGGAGAGTAGACAATGAGCAGTTCTTC.

The chain carries TRBV4-1 and TRBJ2-1; 11 positions match TRBD2. Germline V gene data show CDR1 as MGHRA and CDR2 as YSYEKL. CDR3 size: 21 residues. Trimming at V came to 4 bases and at J to 1 base, leaving 18 bases not matched to a gene. For the CDR3, the DNA is TGCGCCAGCAGCCGAGGGGGGCTAGCGGGAGGCCCCGGAGCGTCCTACAATGAGCAGTTCTTC. This encodes CASSRGGLAGGPGASYNEQFF.

V gene TRBV28 combines with J gene TRBJ2-2; D might be TRBD1 (6 bases). Germline V gene sequence: CDR1 MDHEN, CDR2 SYDVKM. With 6 bases removed from V and 7 bases from J, the gap between germline ends came to 21 bases. The CDR3 is 16 amino acids. In DNA, the CDR3 is TGTGCCAGCAGATCTATTCAATGGGGGCGAGACGGGGAGCTGTTTTTT. This codes for CASRSIQWGRDGELFF.

The CDR3 loop is CASSPFGPAFSYEQYF. CDR3 sequence (DNA): TGTGCCAGCAGCCCTTTTGGGCCCGCTTTCTCCTACGAGCAGTACTTC. The rearrangement joins TRBV5-8 to TRBJ2-7; D not certain. The ends were cut back, 4 bases at V and 0 bases at J, with 17 bases in the middle. The V gene's germline CDR1 is SGHTS and CDR2 YDEGEE. The length of the CDR3 is 16 residues.

The chain carries TRBV30 and TRBJ1-5, with 7 bases that match TRBD1. The CDR3 contains 13 residues. V was clipped by 5 bases and J by 7 bases; unmatched bases: 8. The germline CDR1 and CDR2 sequences are GTSNPN and SVGIG (reference sequence). CDR3 sequence reads: CAWATGLSQPQHF. In nucleotides, the CDR3 is TGTGCCTGGGCGACAGGGTTGAGCCAGCCCCAGCATTTT.

Written as DNA, the CDR3 is TGTGCCAGCAGTGAAGAACGGGGGGCGCGAGGAAACACCATATATTTT. This encodes CASSEERGARGNTIYF. The V call is TRBV2, the J call TRBJ1-3; perhaps TRBD1 as D (6 bases). Germline CDR1 SNHLY, CDR2 FYNNEI. V lost 1 base, J lost 4 bases, and 14 bases lay in between. CDR3 size: 16 residues.

This rearrangement joins TRBV5-1 to TRBJ2-5, with 8 nucleotides matching TRBD1. CDR1 and CDR2 (germline): SGHRS, YFSETQ. The CDR3 covers 14 residues. J lost 7 bases, V lost 0 bases, and 5 bases had no gene match. In DNA, the CDR3 is TGCGCCAGCAGCTTGGAAGACAGGGGAGGGACCCAGTACTTC. This sequence encodes CASSLEDRGGTQYF.

This chain joins TRBV11-3 and TRBJ1-2; tentative D call: TRBD1 (6 bases). This CDR3 comprises 14 residues. Trimming shortened V by 5 bases and J by 5 bases, and 15 bases separated the two germline ends. Germline-derived CDR1 and CDR2 are SGHNT and YENEEA. The CDR3 nucleotides are TGTGCCAGCAGCCGACCCGGGGGGCTGTATGGCTACACCTTC. Translation: CASSRPGGLYGYTF.

This chain connects TRBV19 to TRBJ2-7; D is unclear. This CDR3 has 15 residues. Trimming cost V 4 bases and J 0 bases, with 13 bases left between them. Germline V gives CDR1 LNHDA, CDR2 SQIVND (reference sequence). The CDR3 loop reads CASSKGVPFSYEQYF. In DNA, the CDR3 is TGTGCCAGTAGTAAGGGCGTGCCTTTCTCCTACGAGCAGTACTTC.

The chain carries TRBV7-2 and TRBJ2-7; D is perhaps TRBD2 (6 bases). Germline loops: CDR1 SGHTA, CDR2 FQGNSA. V was shortened by 5 bases and J by 6 bases, with 14 bases between the two germline ends. CDR3 length: 13 residues. In DNA, the CDR3 is TGTGCCAGCAGCCACGGAGGGCCGGGCGAGCAGTACTTC. Translated: CASSHGGPGEQYF.

The chain has TRBV25-1 and TRBJ2-7; 7 nucleotides align to TRBD2. J was trimmed by 7 bases and V by 4 bases; bases with no gene match: 10. The CDR3 has 14 amino acids. Germline V gene sequence: CDR1 MGHDK, CDR2 SYGVNS. CDR3 region: CASSAAAGEGEQYF. The CDR3 nucleotides are TGTGCCAGCAGTGCGGCGGCGGGAGAGGGGGAGCAGTACTTC.

This clone was counted only a few times. The gene calls are TRBV4-3 and TRBJ2-4; 11 bases map to TRBD2. CDR1 LGHNA and CDR2 YSLEER come from the germline V gene. The CDR3 covers 17 residues. After removal of 0 bases from V and 6 bases from J, the junction contained 7 bases not matched to a gene. CDR3 region: CASSQEGIAGGPNIQYF. In nucleotides, the CDR3 is TGCGCCAGCAGCCAAGAAGGTATAGCGGGAGGGCCAAACATTCAGTACTTC.